The subject of this entry is one T cell receptor beta chain. This sample was included in a study of blood T cell repertoires in COVID-19. Grouping used clinical history reported by participants in a survey and questionnaire. CDR3 length equals 13 residues. Trimming cost V 1 base and J 7 bases, with 5 bases left between them. The V gene's germline CDR1 is SGHTA and CDR2 FQGTGA. In the original workflow: Reference gene primer amplification in the assay estimated nucleated cell counts. Profiled with immunoSEQ multiplex PCR; TCRdb holds only in-frame clones, not every one. D and trimming were read from the DNA, whereas the V and J calls and clone size are those reported in that table. The sample gives 200,000 to 250,000 clones, around 85% of which show up once; approximately 3.3% is in the top ten.

Material for sequencing was PBMCs or T cells enriched from blood (not recorded which). The V and J genes are TRBV7-3 and TRBJ1-6; D unclear. The clonotype was recovered from a woman aged 45 to 65 in a cohort exposed to, infected with or recovered from COVID-19 (not recorded which). The CDR3 coding sequence is TGTGCCAGCAGCTTAAGAGAAAATTCACCCCTCCACTTT. Its translation: CASSLRENSPLHF.